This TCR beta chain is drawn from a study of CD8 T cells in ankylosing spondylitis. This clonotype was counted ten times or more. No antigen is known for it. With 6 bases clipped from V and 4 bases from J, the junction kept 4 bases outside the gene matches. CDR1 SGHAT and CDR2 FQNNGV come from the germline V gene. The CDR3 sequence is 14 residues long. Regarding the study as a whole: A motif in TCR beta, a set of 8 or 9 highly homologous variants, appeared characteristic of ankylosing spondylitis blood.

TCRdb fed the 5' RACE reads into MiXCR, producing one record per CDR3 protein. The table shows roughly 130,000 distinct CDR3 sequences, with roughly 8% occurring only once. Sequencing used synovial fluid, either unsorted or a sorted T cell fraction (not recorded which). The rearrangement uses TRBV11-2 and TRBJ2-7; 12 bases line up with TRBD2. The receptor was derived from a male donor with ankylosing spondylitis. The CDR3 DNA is TGTGCCAGCAGAACGGGACTAGCGGGTTACGAGCAGTACTTC. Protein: CASRTGLAGYEQYF.